The rows below give T cell receptor beta chains drawn from one sample of a study of cytomegalovirus exposure and HLA in healthy donors. Assay: immunoSEQ multiplex PCR; the TCRdb copy retains only in-frame clones and omits some. This table holds approximately 190,000 clones, approximately 88% found once. The sample comprised PBMCs. Receptor source: a man aged 18 to 29 in good health and CMV-seropositive. Each CDR3 is given with its conserved first and last residue. Fields, in order: J gene, clone size, V gene, D gene, CDR3 DNA, CDR3 protein. The D gene is left open where the match is weak. Clone size, where shown, is once, few, many, or a class for clones that have expanded.

TRBJ2-1,NA,TRBV6-1,NA,TGTGCCAGCAGTGAGGTAGCGGTCTACAATGAGCAGTTCTTC,CASSEVAVYNEQFF
TRBJ2-1,NA,TRBV27,NA,TGTGCCAGCAGTTTCAGATTTTCTTACAATGAGCAGTTCTTC,CASSFRFSYNEQFF
TRBJ2-1,NA,TRBV5-6,TRBD1,TGTGCCAGCAGCTGGGGGACAGGGGACAATGAGCAGTTCTTC,CASSWGTGDNEQFF
TRBJ2-5,NA,TRBV9,NA,TGTGCCAGCAGCGTAGGGCCCGAGGGATATGAGACCCAGTACTTC,CASSVGPEGYETQYF
TRBJ1-2,NA,TRBV9,TRBD1,TGTGCCAGCAGCTCCCCAGGGGGCGGGACCGGCTACACCTTC,CASSSPGGGTGYTF
TRBJ2-1,NA,TRBV10-3,NA,TGTGCCATCAGTGGAGGTGTTAAAGGATACAATGAGCAGTTCTTC,CAISGGVKGYNEQFF
TRBJ1-3,NA,TRBV6-1,NA,TGTGCCAGCAGTGAAATGGGCCTCGACTCTGGAAACACCATATATTTT,CASSEMGLDSGNTIYF
TRBJ2-2,NA,TRBV4-1,NA,TGCGCCAGCAGCCAACCGCCGAGGAGGAACACCGGGGAGCTGTTTTTT,CASSQPPRRNTGELFF
TRBJ2-3,NA,TRBV5-1,NA,TGCGCCAGCAGCTTGGTGTCTCCTAGCACAGATACGCAGTATTTT,CASSLVSPSTDTQYF
TRBJ2-5,NA,TRBV5-1,TRBD2,TGCGCCAGCAGCTATAGCGGGAGGGCCGTCGAGACCCAGTACTTC,CASSYSGRAVETQYF
TRBJ1-2,NA,TRBV6-1,NA,TGTGCCAGCAGTGAAGCGGGAGACTATGGCTACACCTTC,CASSEAGDYGYTF
TRBJ2-7,NA,TRBV28,TRBD1,TGTGCCAGCAGGGGGGGGACAGGGAGTTCCTACGAGCAGTACTTC,CASRGGTGSSYEQYF
TRBJ1-5,NA,TRBV9,TRBD1,TGTGCCAGCAGCGCTGACAGGGTCGGGCAGCCCCAGCATTTT,CASSADRVGQPQHF
TRBJ2-4,NA,TRBV28,TRBD2,TGTGCCAGCAGTTCGGCCGGGACTAGCGGGAGTCTAGCCAAAAACATTCAGTACTTC,CASSSAGTSGSLAKNIQYF
TRBJ2-2,few,TRBV6-1,NA,TGTGCCAGCAGACGGGAAAGGAGCACCGGGGAGCTGTTTTTT,CASRRERSTGELFF
TRBJ2-1,NA,TRBV7-3,NA,TGTGCCAGCAGCTGGGACTCGGGTAACTACAATGAGCAGTTCTTC,CASSWDSGNYNEQFF
TRBJ2-7,NA,TRBV11-2,NA,TGTGCCAGCAGCCTCATTAGTCTCGAGCAGTACTTC,CASSLISLEQYF
TRBJ2-7,NA,TRBV5-1,TRBD2,TGCGCCAGCGGGATGGGACTAGCGGGAACCTACGAGCAGTACTTC,CASGMGLAGTYEQYF
TRBJ1-1,NA,TRBV27,NA,TGTGCCAGCAGTTTGCAGGGAAAGGTAGTGAACACTGAAGCTTTCTTT,CASSLQGKVVNTEAFF
TRBJ1-2,NA,TRBV7-8,NA,TGTGCCAGCAGCCCTAACCGTACCAGGAGGTCCGGCTACACCTTC,CASSPNRTRRSGYTF
TRBJ1-5,NA,TRBV6-4,NA,TGTGTCACAGCGAGCAGGGCCAATCAGCCCCAGCATTTT,CVTASRANQPQHF
TRBJ2-5,NA,TRBV29-1,TRBD2,TGCAGCGACCCATCTCCGGGACTAGCGGGAGAGGATACGGAGACCCAGTACTTC,CSDPSPGLAGEDTETQYF
TRBJ2-5,NA,TRBV2,TRBD2,TGTGCCAGCAGTGCGAGGGCGGGAGGAGGAGAGACCCAGTACTTC,CASSARAGGGETQYF
TRBJ1-4,NA,TRBV4-3,NA,TGCGCCAGCAGCCAAGAACCGGGGGGAACTAATGAAAAACTGTTTTTT,CASSQEPGGTNEKLFF
TRBJ1-1,NA,TRBV2,NA,TGTGCCAGCAAGGTTAACAGCCATGCGACTGAAGCTTTCTTT,CASKVNSHATEAFF
TRBJ2-3,NA,TRBV7-8,NA,TGTGCCAGCAGCTCACTTGAGGGAGGACCCACAGATACGCAGTATTTT,CASSSLEGGPTDTQYF
TRBJ1-1,NA,TRBV27,NA,TGTGCCAGCAGTTTATCGACAGTGAACACTGAAGCTTTCTTT,CASSLSTVNTEAFF